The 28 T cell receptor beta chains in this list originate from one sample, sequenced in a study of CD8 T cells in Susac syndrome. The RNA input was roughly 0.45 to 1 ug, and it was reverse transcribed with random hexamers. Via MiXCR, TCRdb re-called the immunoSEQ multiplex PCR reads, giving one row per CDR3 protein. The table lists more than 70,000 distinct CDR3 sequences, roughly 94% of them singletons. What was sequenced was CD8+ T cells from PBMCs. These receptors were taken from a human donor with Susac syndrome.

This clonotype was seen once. The chain's CDR3 is CASIGSGGPLPTDTQYF. The CDR3 coding sequence is TGTGCCAGCATCGGTAGCGGGGGCCCCCTTCCCACAGATACGCAGTATTTT. The chain employs TRBV2 and TRBJ2-3; the match to TRBD2 covers 9 bases. The CDR3 loop spans 17 amino acids. V was clipped by 7 bases and J by 2 bases; unmatched bases: 13. Germline loops: CDR1 SNHLY, CDR2 FYNNEI.

CDR3 DNA: TGTGCCAGCATCGGCAGAAGGTCCTACGAGCAGTACTTC. This codes for CASIGRRSYEQYF. V is TRBV2 and J is TRBJ2-7, with D unresolved. Trimming cost V 7 bases and J 1 base, with 11 bases left between them. CDR3 size: 13 residues. CDR1 and CDR2 from the germline V gene are SNHLY and FYNNEI.

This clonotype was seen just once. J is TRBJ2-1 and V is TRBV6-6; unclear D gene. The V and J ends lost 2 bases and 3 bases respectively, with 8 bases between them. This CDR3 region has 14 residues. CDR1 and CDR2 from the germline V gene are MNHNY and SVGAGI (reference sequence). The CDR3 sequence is CASSYRGVYNEQFF. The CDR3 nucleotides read TGTGCCAGCAGTTACCGTGGGGTCTACAATGAGCAGTTCTTC.

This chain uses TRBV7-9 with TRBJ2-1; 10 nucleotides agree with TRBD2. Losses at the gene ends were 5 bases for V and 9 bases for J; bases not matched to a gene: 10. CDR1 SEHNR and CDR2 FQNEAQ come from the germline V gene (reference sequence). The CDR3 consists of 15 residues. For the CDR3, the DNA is TGTGCCAGCAGCGCCCCGGGACTAGCGTCTACTGAGCAGTTCTTC. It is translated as CASSAPGLASTEQFF.

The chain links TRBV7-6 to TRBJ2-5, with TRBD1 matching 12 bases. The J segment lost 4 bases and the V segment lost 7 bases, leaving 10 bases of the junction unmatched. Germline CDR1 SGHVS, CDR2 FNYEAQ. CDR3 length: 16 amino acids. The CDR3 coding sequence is TGTGCCAGCACCCCCCGTCGGGACAGGGGGCGAGAGACCCAGTACTTC. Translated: CASTPRRDRGRETQYF.

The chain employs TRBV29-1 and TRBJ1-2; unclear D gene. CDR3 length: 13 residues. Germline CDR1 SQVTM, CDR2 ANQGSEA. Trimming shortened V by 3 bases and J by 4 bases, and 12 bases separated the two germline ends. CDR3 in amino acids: CSVESPGPYGYTF. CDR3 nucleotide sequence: TGCAGCGTTGAGTCTCCCGGACCCTATGGCTACACCTTC.

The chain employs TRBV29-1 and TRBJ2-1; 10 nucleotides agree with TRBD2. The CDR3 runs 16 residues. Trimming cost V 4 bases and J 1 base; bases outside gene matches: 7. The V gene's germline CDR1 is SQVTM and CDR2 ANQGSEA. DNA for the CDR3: TGCAGCGTTGTGGGGTCTAGCGGGAGATCCTACAATGAGCAGTTCTTC. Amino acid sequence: CSVVGSSGRSYNEQFF.

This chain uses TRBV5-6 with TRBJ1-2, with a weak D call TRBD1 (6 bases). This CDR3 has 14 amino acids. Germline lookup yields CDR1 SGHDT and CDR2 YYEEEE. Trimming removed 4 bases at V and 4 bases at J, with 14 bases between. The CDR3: CASSPKGGLYGYTF. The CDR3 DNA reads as TGTGCCAGCAGCCCCAAGGGGGGGCTCTATGGCTACACCTTC.

The CDR3 coding sequence is TGTGCCTGGAGTGACTATACCGGGACCGAAAATAATTCACCCCTCCACTTT. Translating gives CAWSDYTGTENNSPLHF. The chain carries TRBV30 and TRBJ1-6; perhaps TRBD1 as D (5 bases). Trimming pared 1 base from V and 5 bases from J, leaving 18 bases between. Germline values: CDR1 GTSNPN, CDR2 SVGIG (reference sequence). The CDR3 consists of 17 residues.

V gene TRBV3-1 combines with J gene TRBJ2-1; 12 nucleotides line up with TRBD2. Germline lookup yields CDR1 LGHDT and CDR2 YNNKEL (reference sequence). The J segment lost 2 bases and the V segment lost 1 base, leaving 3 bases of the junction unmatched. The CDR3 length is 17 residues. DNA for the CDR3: TGTGCCAGCAGCCAAGCGCTAGCGGGGGGGCCCTACAATGAGCAGTTCTTC. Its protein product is CASSQALAGGPYNEQFF.

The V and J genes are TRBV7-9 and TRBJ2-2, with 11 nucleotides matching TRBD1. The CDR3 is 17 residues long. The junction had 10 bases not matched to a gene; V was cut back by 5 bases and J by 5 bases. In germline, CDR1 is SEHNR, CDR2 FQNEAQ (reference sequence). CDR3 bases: TGTGCCAGCAGCGCAGAAAAGGGGACAGGGGGGACCGGGGAGCTGTTTTTT. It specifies CASSAEKGTGGTGELFF. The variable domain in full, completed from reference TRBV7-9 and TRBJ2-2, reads DTGVSQNPRHKITKRGQNVTFRCDPISEHNRLYWYRQTLGQGPEFLTYFQNEAQLEKSRLLSDRFSAERPKGSFSTLEIQRTEQGDSAMYLCASSAEKGTGGTGELFFGEGSRLTVL.

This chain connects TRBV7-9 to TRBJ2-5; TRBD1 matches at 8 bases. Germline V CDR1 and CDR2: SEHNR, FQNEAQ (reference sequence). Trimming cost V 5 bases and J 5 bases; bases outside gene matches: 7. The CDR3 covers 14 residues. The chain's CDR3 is CASSHQGAEETQYF. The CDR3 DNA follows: TGTGCCAGCAGCCACCAGGGGGCCGAGGAGACCCAGTACTTC.

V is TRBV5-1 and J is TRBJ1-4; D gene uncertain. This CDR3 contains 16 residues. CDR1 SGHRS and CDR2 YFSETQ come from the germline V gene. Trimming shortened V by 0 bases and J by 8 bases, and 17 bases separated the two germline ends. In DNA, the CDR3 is TGCGCCAGCAGCTTGGAAGGAGCGTACAGCCCGGAAAAACTGTTTTTT. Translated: CASSLEGAYSPEKLFF.

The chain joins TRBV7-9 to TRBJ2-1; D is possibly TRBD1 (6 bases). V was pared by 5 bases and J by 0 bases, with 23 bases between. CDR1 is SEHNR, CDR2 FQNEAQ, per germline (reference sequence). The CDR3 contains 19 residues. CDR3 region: CASSPRRDTGLSSYNEQFF. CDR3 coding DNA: TGTGCCAGCAGCCCTCGTCGGGACACGGGGCTTAGCTCCTACAATGAGCAGTTCTTC.

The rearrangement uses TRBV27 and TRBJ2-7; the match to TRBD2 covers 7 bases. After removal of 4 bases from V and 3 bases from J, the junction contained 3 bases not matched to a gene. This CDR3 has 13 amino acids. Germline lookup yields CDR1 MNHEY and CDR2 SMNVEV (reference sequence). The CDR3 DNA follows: TGTGCCAGCAGTTGGGGCGGGGGCTACGAGCAGTACTTC. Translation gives CASSWGGGYEQYF.

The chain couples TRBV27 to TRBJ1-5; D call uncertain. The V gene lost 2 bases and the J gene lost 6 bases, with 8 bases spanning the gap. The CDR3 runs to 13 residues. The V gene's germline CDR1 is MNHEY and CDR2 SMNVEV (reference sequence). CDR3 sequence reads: CASSLGRAQPQHF. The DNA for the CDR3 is TGTGCCAGCAGTTTAGGAAGGGCTCAGCCCCAGCATTTT.

DNA of the CDR3: TGCAGCGTTGAGGGGGGACCCGGTCTCGGCACAGATACGCAGTATTTT. This sequence encodes CSVEGGPGLGTDTQYF. J is TRBJ2-3 and V is TRBV29-1, with D perhaps TRBD2 (6 bases). Germline values: CDR1 SQVTM, CDR2 ANQGSEA. V lost 3 bases and J lost 1, with 17 bases in between. The CDR3 spans 16 residues.

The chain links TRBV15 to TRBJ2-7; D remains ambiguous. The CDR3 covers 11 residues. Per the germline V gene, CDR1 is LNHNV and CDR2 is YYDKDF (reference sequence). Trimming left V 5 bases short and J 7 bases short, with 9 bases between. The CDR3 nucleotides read TGTGCCACCAGCGGATCCCGTGAGCAGTACTTC. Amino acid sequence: CATSGSREQYF. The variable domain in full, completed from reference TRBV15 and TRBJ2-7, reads DAMVIQNPRYQVTQFGKPVTLSCSQTLNHNVMYWYQQKSSQAPKLLFHYYDKDFNNEADTPDNFQSRRPNTSFCFLDIRSPGLGDTAMYLCATSGSREQYFGPGTRLTVT.

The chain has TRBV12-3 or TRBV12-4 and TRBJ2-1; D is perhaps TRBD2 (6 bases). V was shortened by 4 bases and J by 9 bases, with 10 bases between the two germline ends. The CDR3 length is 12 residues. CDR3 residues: CASSWGSGEQFF. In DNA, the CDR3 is TGTGCCAGCAGTTGGGGTAGCGGTGAGCAGTTCTTC.

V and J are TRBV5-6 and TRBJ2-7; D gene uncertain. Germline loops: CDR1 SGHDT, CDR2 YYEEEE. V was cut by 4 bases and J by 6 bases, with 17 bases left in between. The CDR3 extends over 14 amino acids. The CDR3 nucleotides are TGTGCCAGCAGCCTAGGTGGGGATCTCGGCGAGCAGTACTTC. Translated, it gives CASSLGGDLGEQYF.

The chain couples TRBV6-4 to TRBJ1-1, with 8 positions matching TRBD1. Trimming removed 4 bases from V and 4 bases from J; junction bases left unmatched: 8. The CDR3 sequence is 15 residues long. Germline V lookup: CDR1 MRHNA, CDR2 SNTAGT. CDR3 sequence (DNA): TGTGCCAGCAGTGTCGAACAGGGGGGAGGCACTGAAGCTTTCTTT. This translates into CASSVEQGGGTEAFF.

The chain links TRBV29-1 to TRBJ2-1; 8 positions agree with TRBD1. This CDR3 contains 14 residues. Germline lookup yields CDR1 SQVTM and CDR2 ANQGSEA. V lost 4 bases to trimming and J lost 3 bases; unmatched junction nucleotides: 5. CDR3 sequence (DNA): TGCAGCGTTGCAGGGGGCAATTTCTACAATGAGCAGTTCTTC. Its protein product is CSVAGGNFYNEQFF.

CDR3 sequence reads: CSVGARGDEQYF. In DNA form, the CDR3 reads TGCAGCGTTGGGGCCCGGGGGGACGAGCAGTACTTC. The chain joins TRBV29-1 to TRBJ2-7, with 7 nucleotides matching TRBD2. The germline CDR1 and CDR2 sequences are SQVTM and ANQGSEA. CDR3 length: 12 residues. V lost 4 bases, J lost 5 bases, and 5 bases stayed unmatched.

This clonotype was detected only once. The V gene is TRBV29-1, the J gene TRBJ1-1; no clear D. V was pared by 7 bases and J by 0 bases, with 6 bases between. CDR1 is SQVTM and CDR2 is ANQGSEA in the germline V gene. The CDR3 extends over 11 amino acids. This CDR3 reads CSDGLNTEAFF. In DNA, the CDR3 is TGCAGCGACGGGCTGAACACTGAAGCTTTCTTT. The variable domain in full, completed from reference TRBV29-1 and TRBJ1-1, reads SAVISQKPSRDICQRGTSLTIQCQVDSQVTMMFWYRQQPGQSLTLIATANQGSEATYESGFVIDKFPISRPNLTFSTLTVSNMSPEDSSIYLCSDGLNTEAFFGQGTRLTVV.

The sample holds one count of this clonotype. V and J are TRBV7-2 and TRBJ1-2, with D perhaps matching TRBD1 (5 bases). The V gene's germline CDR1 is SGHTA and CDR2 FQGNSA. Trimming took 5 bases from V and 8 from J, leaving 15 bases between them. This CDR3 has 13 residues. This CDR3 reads CASSESGRRGYTF. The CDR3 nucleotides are TGTGCCAGCAGCGAGTCGGGACGCCGCGGCTACACCTTC.

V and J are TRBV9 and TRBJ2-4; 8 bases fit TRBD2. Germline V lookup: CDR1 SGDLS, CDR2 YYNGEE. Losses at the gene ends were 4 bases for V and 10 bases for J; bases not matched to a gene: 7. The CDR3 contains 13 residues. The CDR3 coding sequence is TGTGCCAGCAGCCTAACTAGCGGCGGGATTCAGTACTTC. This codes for CASSLTSGGIQYF.

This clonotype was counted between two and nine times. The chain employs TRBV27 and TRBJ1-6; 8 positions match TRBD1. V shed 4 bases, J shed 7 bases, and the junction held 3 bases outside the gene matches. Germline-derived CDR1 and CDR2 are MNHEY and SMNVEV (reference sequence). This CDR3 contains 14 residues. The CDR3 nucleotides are TGTGCCAGCAGTTCGGGACAGGCAAATTCACCCCTCCACTTT. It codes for CASSSGQANSPLHF.

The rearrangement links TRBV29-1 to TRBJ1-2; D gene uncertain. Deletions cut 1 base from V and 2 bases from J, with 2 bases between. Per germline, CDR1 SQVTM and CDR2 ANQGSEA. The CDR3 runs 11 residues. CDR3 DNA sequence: TGCAGCGTTGAAGGGAACTATGGCTACACCTTC. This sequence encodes CSVEGNYGYTF.